This T cell receptor beta chain originates from a study of shared clonotypes between healthy human individuals. Here immunoSEQ multiplex PCR was the method, and the copy in TCRdb shows in-frame clones only, minus some. The sample includes around 2.1 million clones, 90% to 97% of them seen just once. With respect to this clone: What it binds is not known.

Study outcomes and limitations: The study generally estimated greater richness for naive than memory subsets.

V was pared by 3 bases and J by 9 bases, with 7 bases of the junction left unmatched. CDR1 MGHDK and CDR2 SYGVNS come from the germline V gene. The CDR3 covers 15 residues. The V call is TRBV25-1, the J call TRBJ1-6, with 8 bases matching TRBD1. Sequencing used naive CD4+ T cells sorted from blood. Described subset: CD45RA+ positively selected. The receptor was isolated from a man between 18 and 35 years old in good health. Written as DNA, the CDR3 is TGTGCCAGCAGTGATTACACAGGGGGACCTTCACCCCTCCACTTT. As protein: CASSDYTGGPSPLHF.